This T cell receptor beta chain was profiled in a study of T-cell memory formation after mild COVID-19. Each CDR3 protein is one row after TCRdb ran MiXCR on the 5' RACE reads. The data show 350,000 or so distinct CDR3 sequences, under 25% seen once. The germline gives CDR1 MNHNY, CDR2 SVGAGI (reference sequence). Trimming shortened V by 8 bases and J by 3 bases, and 10 bases separated the two germline ends. This CDR3 has 13 residues. This clonotype was observed a few times. This receptor was identified in an adult woman who had mild COVID-19 (a few samples of this study predate the infection). Cell type and time point are not known. The specimen sequenced was PBMCs or a T cell subset sorted from them (not recorded which). The chain joins TRBV6-6 to TRBJ1-4, with D perhaps matching TRBD1 (5 bases). The CDR3 DNA follows: TGTGCCAGCGGGGGAATAGCTAATGAAAAACTGTTTTTT. This sequence encodes CASGGIANEKLFF.